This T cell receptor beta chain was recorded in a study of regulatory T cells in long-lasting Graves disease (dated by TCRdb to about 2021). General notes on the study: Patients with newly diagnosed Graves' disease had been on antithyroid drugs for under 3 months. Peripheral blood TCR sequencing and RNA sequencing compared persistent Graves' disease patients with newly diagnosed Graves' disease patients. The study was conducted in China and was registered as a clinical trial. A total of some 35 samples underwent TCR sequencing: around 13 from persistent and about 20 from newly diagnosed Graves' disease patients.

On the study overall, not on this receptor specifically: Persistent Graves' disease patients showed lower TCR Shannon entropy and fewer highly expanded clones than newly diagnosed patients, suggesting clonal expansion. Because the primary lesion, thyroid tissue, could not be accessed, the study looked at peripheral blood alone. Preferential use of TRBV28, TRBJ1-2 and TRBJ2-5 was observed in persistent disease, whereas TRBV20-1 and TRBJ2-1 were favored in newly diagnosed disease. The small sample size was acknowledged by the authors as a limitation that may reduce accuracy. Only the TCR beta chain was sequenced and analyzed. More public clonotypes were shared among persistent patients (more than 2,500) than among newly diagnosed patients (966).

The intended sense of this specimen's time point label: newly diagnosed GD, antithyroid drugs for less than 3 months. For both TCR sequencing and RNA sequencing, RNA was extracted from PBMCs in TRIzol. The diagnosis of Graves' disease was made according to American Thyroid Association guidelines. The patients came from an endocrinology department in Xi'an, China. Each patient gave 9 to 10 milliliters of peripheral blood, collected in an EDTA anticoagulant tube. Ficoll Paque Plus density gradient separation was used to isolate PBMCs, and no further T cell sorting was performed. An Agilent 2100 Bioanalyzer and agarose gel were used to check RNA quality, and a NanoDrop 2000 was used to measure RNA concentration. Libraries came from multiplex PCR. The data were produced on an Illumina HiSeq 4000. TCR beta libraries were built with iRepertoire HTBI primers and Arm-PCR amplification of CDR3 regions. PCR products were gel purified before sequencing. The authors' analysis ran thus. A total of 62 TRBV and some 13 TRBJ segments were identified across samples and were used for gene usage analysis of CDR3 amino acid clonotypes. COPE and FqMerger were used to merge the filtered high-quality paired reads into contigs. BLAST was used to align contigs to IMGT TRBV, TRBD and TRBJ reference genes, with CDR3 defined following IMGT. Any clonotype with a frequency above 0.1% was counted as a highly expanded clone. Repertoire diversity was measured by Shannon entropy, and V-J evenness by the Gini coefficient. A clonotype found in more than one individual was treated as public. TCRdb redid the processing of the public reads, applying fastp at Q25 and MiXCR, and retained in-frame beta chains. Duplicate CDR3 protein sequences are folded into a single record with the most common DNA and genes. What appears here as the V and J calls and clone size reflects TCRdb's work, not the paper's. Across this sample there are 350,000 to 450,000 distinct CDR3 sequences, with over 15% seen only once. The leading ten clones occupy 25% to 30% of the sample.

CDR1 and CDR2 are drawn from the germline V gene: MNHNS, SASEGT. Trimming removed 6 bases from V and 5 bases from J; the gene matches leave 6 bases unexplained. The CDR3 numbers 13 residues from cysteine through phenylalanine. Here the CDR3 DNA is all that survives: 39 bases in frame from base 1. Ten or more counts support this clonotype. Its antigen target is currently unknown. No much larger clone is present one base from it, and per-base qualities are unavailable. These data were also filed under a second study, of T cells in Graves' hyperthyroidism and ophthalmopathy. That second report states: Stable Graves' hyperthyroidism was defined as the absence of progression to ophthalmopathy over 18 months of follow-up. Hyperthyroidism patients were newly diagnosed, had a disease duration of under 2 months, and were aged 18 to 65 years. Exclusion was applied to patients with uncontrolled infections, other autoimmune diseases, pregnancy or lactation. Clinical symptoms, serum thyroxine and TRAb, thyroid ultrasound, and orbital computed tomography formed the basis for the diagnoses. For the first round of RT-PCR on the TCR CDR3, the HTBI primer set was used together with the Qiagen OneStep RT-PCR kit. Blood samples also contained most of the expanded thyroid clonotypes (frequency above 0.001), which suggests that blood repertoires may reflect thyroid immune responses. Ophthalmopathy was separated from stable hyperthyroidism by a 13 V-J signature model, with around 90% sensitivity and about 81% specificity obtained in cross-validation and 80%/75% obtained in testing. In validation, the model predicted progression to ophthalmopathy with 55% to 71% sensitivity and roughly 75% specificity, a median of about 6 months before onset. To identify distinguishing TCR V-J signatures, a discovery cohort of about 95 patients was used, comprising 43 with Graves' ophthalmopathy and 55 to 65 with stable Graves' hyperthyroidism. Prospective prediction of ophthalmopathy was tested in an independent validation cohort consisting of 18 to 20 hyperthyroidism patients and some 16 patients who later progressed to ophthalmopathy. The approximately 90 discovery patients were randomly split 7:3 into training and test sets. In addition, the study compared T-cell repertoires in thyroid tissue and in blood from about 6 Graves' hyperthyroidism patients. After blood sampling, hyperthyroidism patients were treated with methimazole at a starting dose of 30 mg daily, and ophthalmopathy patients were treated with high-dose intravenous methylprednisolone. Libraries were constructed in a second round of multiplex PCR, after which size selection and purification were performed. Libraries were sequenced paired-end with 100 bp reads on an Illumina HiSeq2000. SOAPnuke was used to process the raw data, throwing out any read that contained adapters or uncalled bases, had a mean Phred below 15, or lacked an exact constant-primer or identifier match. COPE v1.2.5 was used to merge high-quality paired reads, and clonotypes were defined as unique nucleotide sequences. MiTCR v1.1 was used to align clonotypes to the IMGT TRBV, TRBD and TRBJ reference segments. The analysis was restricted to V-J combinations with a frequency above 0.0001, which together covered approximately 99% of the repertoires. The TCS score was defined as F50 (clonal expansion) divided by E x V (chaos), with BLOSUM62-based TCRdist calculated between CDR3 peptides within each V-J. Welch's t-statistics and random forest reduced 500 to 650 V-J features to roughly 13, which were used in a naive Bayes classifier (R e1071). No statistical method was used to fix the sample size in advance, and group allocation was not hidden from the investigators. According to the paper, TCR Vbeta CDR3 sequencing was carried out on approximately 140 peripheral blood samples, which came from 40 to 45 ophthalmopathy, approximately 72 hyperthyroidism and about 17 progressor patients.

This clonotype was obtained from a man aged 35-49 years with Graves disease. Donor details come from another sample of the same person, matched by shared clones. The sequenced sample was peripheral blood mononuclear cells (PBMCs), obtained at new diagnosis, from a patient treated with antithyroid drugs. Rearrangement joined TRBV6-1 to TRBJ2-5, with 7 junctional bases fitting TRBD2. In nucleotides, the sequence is TGTGCCAGCAGCTTGGGACTATGGGAGACCCAGTACTTC. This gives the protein CASSLGLWETQYF.